This T cell receptor (beta chain) was profiled in a study of beta chain features in type 1 diabetes (dated by TCRdb to 2016 to 2019). The study in broad terms: Mean age, gender distribution, total cell number and subset yield were not different between patients and healthy donors. A total of 107,917,701 sorted cells were examined across all samples, and a strong correlation was observed between cell number per subset and RNA yield. The study compared the TCRB repertoires of sorted circulating CD4+ T cell subsets in recently diagnosed type 1 diabetes patients with those in matched healthy donors. Regulatory and stem cell-like memory subsets were obtained from only 8 patients and roughly eight healthy donors, while naive and central memory subsets were obtained from all 30 or so donors.

Details on this clone: Its target antigen remains unknown. No qualities accompany the bases; no much larger clone lies one base away.

The High Capacity cDNA Reverse Transcription Kit was used to reverse transcribe all of the isolated RNA, meaning that expressed TCRB transcripts were what got sequenced. Deep immunoSEQ sequencing was applied to naive, central memory and regulatory T cell samples, giving an average of roughly 3.5 million total reads per sample. Sorted cells were lysed in RLT buffer, and RNA was extracted using DNase-treated RNeasy Micro or Mini kits according to cell number. Each cell subset was processed separately to prevent cross-contamination, with patient and healthy donor samples processed together. Using the immunoSEQ multiplex PCR, TCRB sequences were amplified from cDNA into 87-bp fragments spanning the CDR3 region. The amplicons were sequenced using the Illumina HiSeq platform. The original pipeline was this. Synthetic template baselines were used to correct PCR bias computationally, reads within Hamming distance 2 were collapsed together, and singletons that could not be merged were discarded. By aligning reads against IMGT, V, D and J genes, CDR3 length, and insertions or deletions at six rearrangement sites were assigned. Within each subset, clonotype counts were normalized to the number of sorted cells before true diversity and Gini coefficients were calculated with the tcR R package. The overlap coefficient, calculated on TCRB nucleotide sequences, was used to quantify repertoire sharing. As a proxy for the pre-selection repertoire, out-of-frame TCRB sequences from naive cells were analyzed. What TCRdb holds here is the immuneACCESS table cut down to in-frame rearrangements. Part of the clones is not present; checked against another copy, under half of the missing clones reflect an unresolved V gene, and the others are unexplained. Clone size and V and J calls were adopted from that table, with D and trimming inferred from the DNA. In all, the sample holds 350,000 to 450,000 clones, and about 15% of those were seen once. The ten most abundant clones make up approximately 0.02% of the sample.

Each donor gave one peripheral blood draw, averaging roughly 120 mL, which was collected into heparinised tubes. A BD FACSAria II and a panel including CD45RO, CCR7, CD25, CD127, CD95 and CD27 were used to sort naive, central memory, regulatory and stem cell-like memory CD4+ T cells. A purity above 95% was achieved for all sorted populations. PBMCs were isolated immediately by Lymphoprep density gradient centrifugation and stained directly without culture. To minimize batch effects, samples were stained and sorted in pairs, one healthy donor with one patient per experiment. Trimming leaves V shorter by 2 bases and J shorter by 10 bases, with the junction holding 9 bases beyond the gene matches. The CDR3 runs 15 residues from the cysteine to the phenylalanine. Only the CDR3 region is kept as DNA, spanning 45 bases read in frame from base 1. CDR1 and CDR2 were assigned from the germline V gene as MGHRA and YSYEKL.

Here is what the overall study found, with its caveats: A moderate but significant shortening of TCRB CDR3 length was observed in type 1 diabetes patients in all four CD4+ subsets. Patients with type 1 diabetes made fewer insertions and deleted more nucleotides at VDJ recombination sites, implying thymic rearrangement abnormalities. The naive, central memory and regulatory TCRB repertoires appeared to resemble one another more closely among patients than among healthy donors. Shorter templates might be favored by PCR, yet because patient and control samples were amplified and corrected together, any such skew would affect both groups equally. Only small numbers of individuals were included in the HLA sub-analyses, which left unresolved whether HLA type had any influence on TCRB rearrangement. Sequencing cDNA rather than genomic DNA could over-represent highly expressing activated cells, although activation and CD3 levels did not differ between groups.

Material for sequencing was naive CD4+ T cells from blood. The intended sense of this specimen's cell subset or site label: true naive CD4+ T cells. The chain is made from TRBV4-1 and TRBJ2-7, and 12 junctional nucleotides match TRBD2. The sequence derives from a woman in her late teens or twenties in good health. The CDR3 corresponds to CASSQHGLAGTLQYF. The DNA is TGCGCCAGCAGCCAACATGGACTAGCGGGAACCCTCCAGTACTTC.